A selection of T cell receptor beta chains follows, all from one sample in a study of blood T cells in healthy people across ages. MiXCR, run by TCRdb on the 5' RACE reads, gives a single entry per CDR3 protein. This sample has about 1.8 million distinct CDR3 sequences, with roughly 52% found just once. The sample comprised blood. The receptor source for this set is a woman in her forties in good health. CDR3s include the opening cysteine and the closing phenylalanine or tryptophan. The order of the fields is D gene, J gene, V gene, CDR3 protein. D genes are given only for firm matches.

d_gene: NA; j_gene: TRBJ2-5; v_gene: TRBV28; CDR3aa: CASREGLQETQYF
d_gene: TRBD1; j_gene: TRBJ2-5; v_gene: TRBV6-5; CDR3aa: CASSYSGTGGVGNEQYF
d_gene: TRBD2; j_gene: TRBJ2-5; v_gene: TRBV12-3/TRBV12-4; CDR3aa: CASSFQGGGEETQYF
d_gene: TRBD2; j_gene: TRBJ2-3; v_gene: TRBV12-3/TRBV12-4; CDR3aa: CASSSGLAGVSTDTQYF
d_gene: TRBD1; j_gene: TRBJ2-7; v_gene: TRBV29-1; CDR3aa: CSGSRGRGGEQYF
d_gene: NA; j_gene: TRBJ1-2; v_gene: TRBV4-2; CDR3aa: CASSQETGTANYGYTF
d_gene: TRBD1; j_gene: TRBJ1-2; v_gene: TRBV7-2; CDR3aa: CASSLDFWDRDITNYGYTF
d_gene: NA; j_gene: TRBJ2-1; v_gene: TRBV5-1; CDR3aa: CASSLGGARNVQFF
d_gene: NA; j_gene: TRBJ2-7; v_gene: TRBV4-1; CDR3aa: CASSPTAGQLYEQYF
d_gene: NA; j_gene: TRBJ2-1; v_gene: TRBV7-2; CDR3aa: CASSPGAVDEQFF
d_gene: TRBD2; j_gene: TRBJ2-1; v_gene: TRBV5-1; CDR3aa: CASSLVAGAGEQFF
d_gene: TRBD1; j_gene: TRBJ1-5; v_gene: TRBV20-1; CDR3aa: CSARDWGQGTRPQHF
d_gene: NA; j_gene: TRBJ1-2; v_gene: TRBV28; CDR3aa: CASSFPTPPYGYTF
d_gene: NA; j_gene: TRBJ2-1; v_gene: TRBV25-1; CDR3aa: CASSELIQFF
d_gene: NA; j_gene: NA; v_gene: TRBV9; CDR3aa: CASSASWGFTYEQYF
d_gene: TRBD2; j_gene: TRBJ2-1; v_gene: TRBV20-1; CDR3aa: CSAQGLAGGILRRFF
d_gene: NA; j_gene: TRBJ2-6; v_gene: TRBV6-6; CDR3aa: CASSQPPYYVLTF
d_gene: NA; j_gene: TRBJ1-4; v_gene: TRBV6-6; CDR3aa: CASTSSGAGVGKLFF
d_gene: NA; j_gene: TRBJ2-5; v_gene: TRBV6-2/TRBV6-3; CDR3aa: CASSGHQETQYF
d_gene: TRBD1; j_gene: TRBJ2-1; v_gene: TRBV7-2; CDR3aa: CASSLDRGASSYNEQFF
d_gene: NA; j_gene: TRBJ1-2; v_gene: TRBV28; CDR3aa: CATPGGNYGYTF
d_gene: NA; j_gene: TRBJ2-7; v_gene: TRBV4-3; CDR3aa: CASSQGPEDEQYF
d_gene: TRBD2; j_gene: TRBJ2-7; v_gene: TRBV25-1; CDR3aa: CASRPAGTRSHEQYF
d_gene: TRBD1; j_gene: TRBJ1-2; v_gene: TRBV19; CDR3aa: CASGQGAAGYTF
d_gene: TRBD1; j_gene: TRBJ1-2; v_gene: TRBV20-1; CDR3aa: CIGRGNGYTF
d_gene: NA; j_gene: TRBJ1-2; v_gene: TRBV7-2; CDR3aa: CASSLRGASHGYTF
d_gene: TRBD2; j_gene: TRBJ2-7; v_gene: TRBV29-1; CDR3aa: CSGIAGSLPQYF
d_gene: NA; j_gene: TRBJ2-7; v_gene: TRBV7-2; CDR3aa: CASSERILGQLSYEQYF
d_gene: TRBD1; j_gene: TRBJ2-1; v_gene: TRBV12-3/TRBV12-4; CDR3aa: CASSSGTGKGLWVFYEQFF
d_gene: NA; j_gene: NA; v_gene: TRBV7-9; CDR3aa: CASSLAAGSLGTQYF
d_gene: NA; j_gene: TRBJ1-5; v_gene: TRBV6-1; CDR3aa: CASSEDWTHPNQPQHF
d_gene: TRBD2; j_gene: TRBJ2-2; v_gene: TRBV3-1; CDR3aa: CASSQDQAGVGTGELFF
d_gene: NA; j_gene: TRBJ2-7; v_gene: TRBV29-1; CDR3aa: CSAQGQNSYEQYF
d_gene: TRBD1; j_gene: TRBJ2-7; v_gene: TRBV6-5; CDR3aa: CASSQPGGYEQYF
d_gene: NA; j_gene: TRBJ1-1; v_gene: TRBV5-1; CDR3aa: CASSLAREDTEAFF
d_gene: TRBD2; j_gene: TRBJ2-1; v_gene: TRBV5-6; CDR3aa: CASGRGGWNEQFF
d_gene: TRBD2; j_gene: TRBJ2-1; v_gene: TRBV4-1; CDR3aa: CASSIGLAGGLSSYNEQFF
d_gene: NA; j_gene: TRBJ2-7; v_gene: TRBV28; CDR3aa: CASSSADSSYEQYF
d_gene: NA; j_gene: TRBJ2-1; v_gene: TRBV6-2/TRBV6-3; CDR3aa: CASSPESRGSYNEQFF
d_gene: TRBD1; j_gene: TRBJ2-4; v_gene: TRBV7-2; CDR3aa: CASSADRGAAKNIQYF
d_gene: NA; j_gene: TRBJ2-1; v_gene: TRBV12-3/TRBV12-4; CDR3aa: CASTPQGLSSYNEQFF
d_gene: TRBD1; j_gene: TRBJ2-3; v_gene: TRBV28; CDR3aa: CASSFGQGFTDTQYF
d_gene: NA; j_gene: TRBJ2-7; v_gene: TRBV20-1; CDR3aa: CSARGRQNSYEQYF
d_gene: NA; j_gene: TRBJ2-1; v_gene: TRBV12-3/TRBV12-4; CDR3aa: CASSLGRWNNEQFF
d_gene: NA; j_gene: TRBJ1-4; v_gene: TRBV6-6; CDR3aa: CASQGEKLFF
d_gene: NA; j_gene: TRBJ2-1; v_gene: TRBV5-6; CDR3aa: CASSLGHYYNEQFF
d_gene: NA; j_gene: TRBJ1-6; v_gene: TRBV27; CDR3aa: CASSLEVRTAGPSPLHF
d_gene: NA; j_gene: TRBJ2-7; v_gene: TRBV20-1; CDR3aa: CSAREDVLSYEQYF
d_gene: NA; j_gene: TRBJ2-6; v_gene: TRBV20-1; CDR3aa: CSAGRNRPRSGANVLTF
d_gene: TRBD1; j_gene: TRBJ2-3; v_gene: TRBV20-1; CDR3aa: CSVSGTVTDTQYF
d_gene: TRBD2; j_gene: TRBJ2-5; v_gene: TRBV20-1; CDR3aa: CSASEWGTSGRQETQYF
d_gene: NA; j_gene: TRBJ2-7; v_gene: TRBV20-1; CDR3aa: CSARDAGAAYEQYF